The source of this TCR beta chain is a study of OX40 agonist ivuxolimab in advanced cancers. Study-wide context: Each dose-escalation patient presented with hepatocellular carcinoma, melanoma, renal cell or head and neck cancer. Those enrolled were roughly 85% male, with a mean age of around 58 years and ages from roughly 23 to 79. Study outcomes and limitations: CD4+ and CD8+ blood T cells expanded clonally by week 6 at 0.1 to 3.0 mg/kg.

As for this clone: No antigen is known for it.

Libraries were prepared by immunoSEQ multiplex PCR; TCRdb keeps only in-frame clonotypes and omits some of them. The top ten hold about 7% of the sample, which has 70,000 to 90,000 clones, 70% to 85% seen once. Germline V lookup: CDR1 SNHLY, CDR2 FYNNEI. The CDR3 sequence is 15 residues long. V was clipped by 7 bases and J by 0 bases, with 13 bases between them. Sequencing used CD4+ or CD8+ T cells sorted from blood, obtained in a trial of the OX40 agonist ivuxolimab. The receptor's source is an adult with an advanced solid tumor such as melanoma, head and neck, liver or kidney cancer. The chain has TRBV2 and TRBJ2-4; TRBD1 is a possible D gene (5 bases). The CDR3 loop reads CASTLQASAKNIQYF. In DNA, the CDR3 is TGTGCCAGCACCCTACAGGCCTCAGCCAAAAACATTCAGTACTTC. The full variable domain, completed using reference TRBV2 and TRBJ2-4, is EPEVTQTPSHQVTQMGQEVILRCVPISNHLYFYWYRQILGQKVEFLVSFYNNEISEKSEIFDDQFSVERPDGSNFTLKIRSTKLEDSAMYFCASTLQASAKNIQYFGAGTRLSVL.